This TCR beta chain is from a study of T cell repertoires in cytomegalovirus infection. In the study overall: Matching HLA type and CMV infection were both indicated by public TCR beta signatures.

A few counts support this clonotype. V was pared by 4 bases and J by 7 bases, with 3 bases of the junction left unmatched. The V gene's germline CDR1 is SGHRS and CDR2 YFSETQ. This CDR3 is 13 amino acids long. TCRdb redid the calling of the reads with MiXCR, one entry per CDR3 protein. The sample lists roughly 320,000 distinct CDR3 sequences; approximately 10% were seen once. The genes are TRBV5-1 and TRBJ2-2; 8 nucleotides line up with TRBD1. The specimen sequenced was PBMCs. This clonotype was sampled from a human donor in good health (CMV status not recorded). Some clones in this sample may be carry-over from other donors' samples. The CDR3 DNA is TGCGCCAGCAGCCCGGACAGGGTCGGGGAGCTGTTTTTT. This sequence encodes CASSPDRVGELFF.